These 8 T cell receptor beta chains were sequenced from one sample in a study of radiation and T cells in renal cell carcinoma. Treatment specified: treatment-naive control, cytoreductive nephrectomy. Profiling relied on immunoSEQ multiplex PCR, and the TCRdb table lists in-frame clones only, not all of them. Among over 10,000 clones, about 65% were seen once, and the ten largest hold roughly 19%. This specimen was tumor tissue, taken from a patient whose treatment was nephrectomy without radiotherapy. These receptors were collected from a woman aged 80 or over with renal cell carcinoma.

The V call is TRBV2, the J call TRBJ2-1; D may be TRBD1 (6 bases). Germline CDR1 is SNHLY and CDR2 is FYNNEI. V dropped 7 bases and J dropped 5 bases, with 12 bases sitting between them. The CDR3 spans 13 residues. The CDR3 DNA follows: TGTGCCAGCATTCGGGCAGGGGACAATGAGCAGTTCTTC. Translating gives CASIRAGDNEQFF.

CDR3 sequence: CASRLQGIDEQYF. The CDR3 DNA follows: TGTGCCAGCAGGCTACAGGGGATCGACGAGCAGTACTTC. V usage is TRBV6-6 and J usage is TRBJ2-7, with 7 bases that match TRBD1. Per the germline V gene, CDR1 is MNHNY and CDR2 is SVGAGI (reference sequence). Trimming took 6 bases from V and 5 from J; bases not matched to a gene: 7. The length of the CDR3 is 13 residues.

This clone occurred a few times. J is TRBJ1-5 and V is TRBV7-8; the match to TRBD1 covers 10 bases. The CDR3 sequence is 16 residues long. The ends lost 4 bases at V and 2 bases at J; junction bases unmatched: 5. Germline CDR1 is SGHVS and CDR2 is FQNEAQ. The CDR3: CASSSSTGGGNQPQHF. CDR3 DNA sequence: TGTGCCAGCAGCTCATCGACAGGGGGCGGCAATCAGCCCCAGCATTTT. Filled out from reference TRBV7-8 and TRBJ1-5, the complete variable domain reads GAGVSQSPRYKVAKRGQDVALRCDPISGHVSLFWYQQALGQGPEFLTYFQNEAQLDKSGLPSDRFFAERPEGSVSTLKIQRTQQEDSAVYLCASSSSTGGGNQPQHFGDGTRLSIL.

The CDR3: CASSEQGDTEAFF. CDR3 in DNA: TGTGCCAGCAGTGAACAGGGAGACACTGAAGCTTTCTTT. This sequence joins TRBV2 and TRBJ1-1; the D gene is possibly TRBD1 (5 bases). There are 13 residues in the CDR3. Germline V gene lookup returns CDR1 SNHLY and CDR2 FYNNEI. V was shortened by 2 bases and J by 3 bases, with 7 bases between the two germline ends.

This clone qualifies as medium-sized. The J gene is TRBJ1-5, the V gene TRBV7-4; unclear D gene. V was pared by 4 bases and J by 1 base, with 17 bases between. The CDR3 consists of 17 residues. Germline lookup yields CDR1 SGHVT and CDR2 SQSDAQ. This chain's CDR3 is CASSSPVVLSSNQPQHF. The CDR3 region has the DNA TGTGCCAGCAGCTCTCCCGTAGTCCTCAGCAGCAATCAGCCCCAGCATTTT.

The chain couples TRBV7-9 to TRBJ2-5; no firm D call. Trimming shortened V by 2 bases and J by 5 bases, and 6 bases separated the two germline ends. Germline CDR1 is SEHNR and CDR2 is FQNEAQ (reference sequence). This CDR3 is 12 amino acids long. The CDR3 DNA follows: TGTGCCAGCAGCTTAATTAGTGAGACCCAGTACTTC. The encoded protein is CASSLISETQYF. Using reference TRBV7-9 and TRBJ2-5 for the parts outside the CDR3, the full variable domain is DTGVSQNPRHKITKRGQNVTFRCDPISEHNRLYWYRQTLGQGPEFLTYFQNEAQLEKSRLLSDRFSAERPKGSFSTLEIQRTEQGDSAMYLCASSLISETQYFGPGTRLLVL.

The rearrangement links TRBV2 to TRBJ2-2; 9 bases are a match to TRBD1. CDR1 SNHLY and CDR2 FYNNEI come from the germline V gene. This CDR3 has 16 amino acids. J was trimmed by 6 bases and V by 7 bases; bases with no gene match: 12. CDR3 nucleotides: TGTGCCAGCAACCCATGGGGGACAGGGAGTCCCGGGGAGCTGTTTTTT. Encoded protein: CASNPWGTGSPGELFF.

A few counts support this clone. The rearrangement joins TRBV7-8 to TRBJ2-1; D possibly matches TRBD1 or TRBD2 (5 bases each). The germline V and J ends were trimmed by 3 bases and 8 bases, with 17 bases remaining between them. The CDR3 runs 15 residues. Germline lookup yields CDR1 SGHVS and CDR2 FQNEAQ. CDR3 sequence: CASSFPGPKEDEQFF. The CDR3 nucleotides are TGTGCCAGCAGCTTCCCGGGACCAAAGGAGGATGAGCAGTTCTTC.